This entry lists 17 T cell receptor beta chains sequenced from one sample in a study of OX40 agonist ivuxolimab in advanced cancers. TCRdb's table, derived via immunoSEQ multiplex PCR, lists solely in-frame clones and lacks some. The table lists some 110,000 clones, around 93% of them singletons. The specimen was CD4+ or CD8+ T cells sorted from blood, collected in a trial of the OX40 agonist ivuxolimab. All receptors derive from an adult with an advanced solid tumor such as melanoma, head and neck, liver or kidney cancer.

The chain carries TRBV28 and TRBJ1-4; the match to TRBD1 covers 9 bases. Trimming cost V 6 bases and J 5 bases; bases outside gene matches: 1. The CDR3 is made up of 13 amino acids. The V gene's germline CDR1 is MDHEN and CDR2 SYDVKM. The CDR3 protein is CASRGTGNEKLFF. The CDR3 DNA follows: TGTGCCAGCAGAGGGACAGGGAATGAAAAACTGTTTTTT.

The V and J genes are TRBV27 and TRBJ1-3, with unresolved D. The CDR3 spans 16 residues. The ends were cut back, 0 bases at V and 0 bases at J, with 9 bases in the middle. In germline, CDR1 is MNHEY, CDR2 SMNVEV (reference sequence). Here the CDR3 DNA reads TGTGCCAGCAGTTTATCAAGGGCTTACTCTGGAAACACCATATATTTT. Amino acids: CASSLSRAYSGNTIYF.

The chain links TRBV5-8 to TRBJ2-7; D call uncertain. Germline-derived CDR1 and CDR2 are SGHTS and YDEGEE. Trimming cost V 3 bases and J 2 bases, with 9 bases left between them. The CDR3 totals 13 residues. CDR3 in DNA: TGTGCCAGCAGCTGGGCCAGGACCTACGAGCAGTACTTC. This translates into CASSWARTYEQYF. Filled out from reference TRBV5-8 and TRBJ2-7, the complete variable domain reads EAGVTQSPTHLIKTRGQQATLRCSPISGHTSVYWYQQALGLGLQFLLWYDEGEERNRGNFPPRFSGRQFPNYSSELNVNALELEDSALYLCASSWARTYEQYFGPGTRLTVT.

This clone was found a few times. V and J are TRBV2 and TRBJ1-5; D may be TRBD1 (5 bases). Looked up from germline, CDR1 is SNHLY and CDR2 is FYNNEI. Trimming stripped 4 bases from V and 15 bases from J, with 10 bases between. This CDR3 region has 10 residues. The CDR3 is CASSGGNLHF. The DNA of the CDR3 is TGTGCCAGCAGTGGGGGGAACTTGCATTTT.

The chain has TRBV7-2 and TRBJ1-4; D is unresolved. V was pared by 0 bases and J by 2 bases, with 4 bases between. CDR3 size: 14 residues. Germline V lookup: CDR1 SGHTA, CDR2 FQGNSA. The CDR3 region has the DNA TGTGCCAGCAGCTTAGCAGGGACTAATGAAAAACTGTTTTTT. Protein sequence: CASSLAGTNEKLFF.

The CDR3 spells CASSLGRVDQPQHF. CDR3 sequence (DNA): TGTGCCAGCAGCTTAGGAAGGGTCGATCAGCCCCAGCATTTT. V gene TRBV7-2 combines with J gene TRBJ1-5; no reliable D call. CDR1 and CDR2 from the germline V gene are SGHTA and FQGNSA. V was cut by 1 base and J by 5 bases, with 9 bases left in between. The CDR3 has 14 residues.

This chain uses TRBV5-6 with TRBJ1-1, with D unclear. Per the germline V gene, CDR1 is SGHDT and CDR2 is YYEEEE. V was pared by 2 bases and J by 1 base, with 15 bases between. The CDR3 spans 16 residues. The CDR3 nucleotides read TGTGCCAGCAGCTTAGGGTCTAGTTGGAGGAACACTGAAGCTTTCTTT. Protein product: CASSLGSSWRNTEAFF.

V and J are TRBV19 and TRBJ1-1; D is undetermined. Germline V lookup: CDR1 LNHDA, CDR2 SQIVND (reference sequence). CDR3 size: 13 residues. Deletions cut 7 bases from V and 5 bases from J, with 14 bases between. This CDR3 is CASTALIGTEAFF. DNA for the CDR3: TGTGCCAGTACAGCTCTGATCGGGACTGAAGCTTTCTTT.

This sequence joins TRBV15 and TRBJ2-5; 10 positions match TRBD1. The germline CDR1 and CDR2 sequences are LNHNV and YYDKDF (reference sequence). Trimming took 1 base from V and 5 from J; bases not matched to a gene: 1. The CDR3 has 14 amino acids. The CDR3 nucleotides are TGTGCCACCAGCAGAGGGGACAGGGGTGAGACCCAGTACTTC. Translation: CATSRGDRGETQYF.

The chain links TRBV5-1 to TRBJ1-3; no firm D call. V was pared by 5 bases and J by 1 base, with 7 bases between. The CDR3 consists of 13 residues. From germline, CDR1 is SGHRS and CDR2 YFSETQ. DNA for the CDR3: TGCGCCAGCAGTTGGGAATCTGGAAACACCATATATTTT. Amino acids: CASSWESGNTIYF.

V and J are TRBV7-9 and TRBJ2-1; D is uncertain. V shed 6 bases and J shed 4 bases, with 10 bases lying between them. Looked up from germline, CDR1 is SEHNR and CDR2 is FQNEAQ (reference sequence). CDR3 length equals 13 residues. CDR3 sequence reads: CASSSGGYNEQFF. In DNA, the CDR3 is TGTGCCAGCAGTAGTGGCGGATACAATGAGCAGTTCTTC. The full variable domain, rest sourced from reference TRBV7-9 and TRBJ2-1, is DTGVSQNPRHKITKRGQNVTFRCDPISEHNRLYWYRQTLGQGPEFLTYFQNEAQLEKSRLLSDRFSAERPKGSFSTLEIQRTEQGDSAMYLCASSSGGYNEQFFGPGTRLTVL.

The chain joins TRBV6-1 to TRBJ1-5; D may be TRBD1 (6 bases). The CDR3 covers 13 residues. With 7 bases removed from V and 1 base from J, the gap between germline ends came to 8 bases. CDR1 MNHNS and CDR2 SASEGT come from the germline V gene. The CDR3 DNA sequence: TGTGCCAGCACGCAGGGGAGCAATCAGCCCCAGCATTTT. It specifies CASTQGSNQPQHF.

This clone was picked up one time. V is TRBV5-4 and J is TRBJ2-1, with TRBD1 as a possible D gene (5 bases). The length of the CDR3 is 16 residues. The V gene's germline CDR1 is SGHNT and CDR2 YYREEE (reference sequence). Trimming shortened V by 2 bases and J by 3 bases, and 15 bases separated the two germline ends. CDR3 in amino acids: CASSFSGLTVYNEQFF. In DNA, the CDR3 is TGTGCCAGCAGCTTTTCCGGCCTGACAGTCTACAATGAGCAGTTCTTC.

The chain recombines TRBV6-5 with TRBJ2-3; D perhaps matches TRBD2 (5 bases). This CDR3 is 13 amino acids long. Germline V gene sequence: CDR1 MNHEY, CDR2 SVGAGI. Trimming took off 6 bases at V and 2 bases at J, with 9 bases between the two ends. CDR3 bases: TGTGCCAGCAGCCCGGACTTCACAGATACGCAGTATTTT. This encodes CASSPDFTDTQYF.

V is TRBV6-5 and J is TRBJ1-5, with 10 positions matching TRBD1. Germline V gene lookup returns CDR1 MNHEY and CDR2 SVGAGI. The CDR3 is 15 amino acids. With 6 bases clipped from V and 7 bases from J, the junction kept 9 bases outside the gene matches. The CDR3 DNA sequence: TGTGCCAGCAGGCAACCGGGACAGGGGAACCAGCCCCAGCATTTT. This codes for CASRQPGQGNQPQHF.

This clone was recorded once. This chain links TRBV12-5 with TRBJ1-1; a weak D match, TRBD1 (5 bases). CDR3 length: 16 amino acids. The V and J ends lost 2 bases and 2 bases respectively, with 15 bases between them. Germline-derived CDR1 and CDR2 are LGHNT and FRNRAP. The CDR3 here is CASGLWVGAANTEAFF. The CDR3 bases are TGTGCTAGTGGTTTGTGGGTAGGGGCAGCAAACACTGAAGCTTTCTTT. Using reference TRBV12-5 and TRBJ1-1 for the parts outside the CDR3, the full variable domain is DARVTQTPRHKVTEMGQEVTMRCQPILGHNTVFWYRQTMMQGLELLAYFRNRAPLDDSGMPKDRFSAEMPDATLATLKIQPSEPRDSAVYFCASGLWVGAANTEAFFGQGTRLTVV.

The V gene is TRBV7-8, the J gene TRBJ2-1; 7 bases are a match to TRBD2. The CDR3 spans 15 residues. In germline, CDR1 is SGHVS, CDR2 FQNEAQ. V shed 5 bases, J shed 5 bases, and the junction held 9 bases outside the gene matches. The CDR3 region has the DNA TGTGCCAGCAGCCGGAAGGGAGGGAAACACAATGAGCAGTTCTTC. It is translated as CASSRKGGKHNEQFF.